This passage covers 9 T cell receptor beta chains from one sample sequenced in a study of blood T cell repertoires in COVID-19. Here immunoSEQ multiplex PCR was the method, and the copy in TCRdb shows in-frame clones only, minus some. Of around 310,000 clones in the sample, 80% to 95% were seen once. Sample: peripheral blood. The source is a woman aged 25 to 39 with COVID-19, enrolled during active disease.

This clone has only one observation. The chain links TRBV13 to TRBJ2-7; unclear D gene. V shed 5 bases and J shed 2 bases, with 10 bases lying between them. CDR3 size: 13 residues. CDR1 PRHDT and CDR2 FYEKMQ come from the germline V gene (reference sequence). The CDR3 DNA reads TGTGCCAGCAGCCCCCCCCAGGCCTACGAGCAGTACTTC. Amino acid sequence: CASSPPQAYEQYF.

There are a few counts of this clone. The rearrangement joins TRBV20-1 to TRBJ1-1, with unresolved D. V was clipped by 5 bases and J by 1 base, with 5 bases between them. The CDR3 spans 11 residues. Germline lookup yields CDR1 DFQATT and CDR2 SNEGSKA (reference sequence). CDR3 amino acids: CSAQANTEAFF. The CDR3 DNA reads TGCAGTGCTCAGGCGAACACTGAAGCTTTCTTT.

This chain connects TRBV6-5 to TRBJ2-6; D is uncertain. The ends were cut back, 1 base at V and 4 bases at J, with 11 bases in the middle. CDR1 is MNHEY and CDR2 is SVGAGI in the germline V gene. This CDR3 has 16 amino acids. CDR3 in DNA: TGTGCCAGCAGTTACTTTGCGAGGAAGGGGGCCAACGTCCTGACTTTC. It translates to CASSYFARKGANVLTF.

The rearrangement joins TRBV2 to TRBJ1-2; the D gene is possibly TRBD1 (5 bases). The CDR3 has 15 residues. Trimming removed 7 bases at V and 8 bases at J, with 23 bases between. Germline V lookup: CDR1 SNHLY, CDR2 FYNNEI. The CDR3 here is CASTESDRRGGGYTF. CDR3 DNA: TGTGCCAGCACCGAGTCGGATCGGAGGGGAGGAGGCTACACCTTC.

This chain joins TRBV6-4 and TRBJ2-3, with D unclear. Trimming shortened V by 8 bases and J by 5 bases, and 8 bases separated the two germline ends. CDR3 size: 11 residues. Germline V gene lookup returns CDR1 MRHNA and CDR2 SNTAGT. DNA for the CDR3: TGTGCCAGCGCTTCGGGAGATACGCAGTATTTT. Translation gives CASASGDTQYF.

This clone occurred once. The chain combines TRBV28 with TRBJ1-1; D is ambiguous. CDR3 length equals 15 residues. CDR1 is MDHEN and CDR2 is SYDVKM in the germline V gene. V lost 1 base and J 3 bases, leaving 12 bases between the germline ends. In DNA, the CDR3 is TGTGCCAGCAGTTTATCTCTGCGGCGCGACACTGAAGCTTTCTTT. It is translated as CASSLSLRRDTEAFF.

This clone was seen more than once but under ten times. This chain connects TRBV4-1 to TRBJ2-7; TRBD1 might be the D (6 bases). CDR1 and CDR2 from the germline V gene are MGHRA and YSYEKL. V lost 0 bases, J lost 6 bases, and 15 bases lay in between. This CDR3 has 15 amino acids. The CDR3 region is CASSQEGNRVAEQYF. DNA for the CDR3: TGCGCCAGCAGCCAAGAAGGGAACAGGGTCGCCGAGCAGTACTTC.

The V call is TRBV5-3, the J call TRBJ2-2; D call uncertain. TRBV5-3 is designated an ORF whose function remains uncertain. The CDR3 spans 13 residues. Deletions cut 4 bases from V and 6 bases from J, with 10 bases between. CDR3 sequence reads: CARSKMSPGELFF. CDR3 nucleotides: TGTGCCAGAAGCAAAATGAGCCCCGGGGAGCTGTTTTTT.

The CDR3 loop reads CAWRTGTGLSNSPLHF. Written as DNA, the CDR3 is TGTGCCTGGAGGACGGGGACAGGCCTTTCTAATTCACCCCTCCACTTT. This sequence joins TRBV30 and TRBJ1-6; 8 bases agree with TRBD1. The V gene's germline CDR1 is GTSNPN and CDR2 SVGIG (reference sequence). The CDR3 has 16 amino acids. V lost 3 bases and J lost 6; bases outside the gene matches: 10. Full variable domain (rest looked up from reference TRBV30 and TRBJ1-6): SQTIHQWPATLVQPVGSPLSLECTVEGTSNPNLYWYRQAAGRGLQLLFYSVGIGQISSEVPQNLSASRPQDRQFILSSKKLLLSDSGFYLCAWRTGTGLSNSPLHFGNGTRLTVT.